The clone carrying this T cell receptor beta chain has a count of ten or more. Unique molecular identifiers were incorporated when the TCRbeta library was constructed. A single record per CDR3 protein comes from TCRdb applying MiXCR to the PCR reads. The table records 200,000 to 250,000 distinct CDR3 sequences, 9.5% to 13% of them present only once. The CDR3 sequence is 12 residues long. Germline V lookup: CDR1 DFQATT, CDR2 SNEGSKA (reference sequence). Unmatched junction bases numbered 4, after V lost 2 bases and J lost 6 bases. This sample was included in a study of T-cell reconstitution after alpha-beta-depleted transplantation in children.

The sample was PBMCs, taken before TCRalphabeta/CD19-depleted stem cell transplant. This TCR was recovered from a child under two years old with acute myeloid leukemia, due to receive a stem cell transplant. This rearrangement joins TRBV20-1 to TRBJ2-7, with 7 bases that match TRBD2. The CDR3 sequence is CSARRREGEQYF. In DNA, the CDR3 is TGCAGTGCTAGACGGAGGGAGGGCGAGCAGTACTTC.